The text below deals with one T cell receptor beta chain. Antigen unknown. In the study's own analysis: The study took CDR3 differences across clinicopathological groups and made a distant-metastasis classifier for papillary thyroid cancer from them. TCRdb reassembled clones from the PCR reads with MiXCR. TCRdb, not the authors, supplied the V and J calls. The sample lists fewer than 15,000 clones; 20% to 25% were seen once. Every patient was untreated before thyroid surgery. Trimming cost V 1 base and J 3 bases, with 13 bases left between them. The length of the CDR3 is 14 residues. Germline V gives CDR1 DFQATT, CDR2 SNEGSKA (reference sequence). This sample was included in a study of metastatic and nonmetastatic thyroid tumors. Study-wide background: Repertoire comparisons spanned blood and tumor or nodule tissue from malignant and benign thyroid patients.

General study points: Patients with malignant thyroid tumors reportedly had significantly higher TCR beta diversity than those with benign nodules, in blood and tumor.

Sample: tumor tissue. The genes are TRBV20-1 and TRBJ2-7, with D hard to call. The clonotype was recovered from a female donor with papillary thyroid cancer or a benign thyroid nodule (not recorded which). Some clones in this sample may be carry-over from other donors' samples. CDR3 amino acids: CSARGGRSVYEQYF. The CDR3, as DNA: TGCAGTGCTAGAGGGGGTAGGTCGGTCTACGAGCAGTACTTC.